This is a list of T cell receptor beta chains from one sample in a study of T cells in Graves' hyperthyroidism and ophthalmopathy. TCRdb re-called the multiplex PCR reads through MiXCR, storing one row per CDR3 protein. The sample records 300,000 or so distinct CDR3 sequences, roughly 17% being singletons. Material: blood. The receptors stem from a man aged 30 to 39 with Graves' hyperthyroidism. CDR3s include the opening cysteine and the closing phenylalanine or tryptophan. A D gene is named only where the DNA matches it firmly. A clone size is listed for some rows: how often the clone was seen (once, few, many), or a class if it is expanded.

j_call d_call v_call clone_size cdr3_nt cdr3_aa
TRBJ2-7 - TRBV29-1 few TGCAGCGCTGCTGGGGACACGGGGCGAGCCTACGAGCAGTACTTC CSAAGDTGRAYEQYF
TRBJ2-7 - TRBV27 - TGTGCCAGCACCTCCACCCCAGGGGACGAGCAGTACTTC CASTSTPGDEQYF
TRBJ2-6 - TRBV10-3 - TGTGCCATCAGTGGACAGCCGGACTCTGGGGCCAACGTCCTGACTTTC CAISGQPDSGANVLTF
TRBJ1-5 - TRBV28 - TGTGCCAGCATAAAGGATGTGGGGAGCAATCAGCCCCAGCATTTT CASIKDVGSNQPQHF
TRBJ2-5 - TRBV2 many TGTGCCAGCAGCCCTCCTCAAGAGACCCAGTACTTC CASSPPQETQYF
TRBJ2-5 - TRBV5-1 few TGCGCCAGCAGTGGGGTCCGGGGGGAGACCCAGTACTTC CASSGVRGETQYF
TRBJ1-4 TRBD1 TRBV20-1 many TGCAGTGCCGGACAGGGCAATGAAAAACTGTTTTTT CSAGQGNEKLFF
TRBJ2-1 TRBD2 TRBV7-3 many TGTGCCAGCAGCCCCCTAGCGGGAGTAAACAATGAGCAGTTCTTC CASSPLAGVNNEQFF
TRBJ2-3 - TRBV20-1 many TGCAGTGGGCAGATCGGAGATACGCAGTATTTT CSGQIGDTQYF
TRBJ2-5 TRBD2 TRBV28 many TGTGCCAGCAGTCCCGATGACTCGGACGGGGGAGGGGAGACCCAGTACTTC CASSPDDSDGGGETQYF
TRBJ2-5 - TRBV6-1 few TGTGCCAGCAGTACCGGGAGTCGGGAGACCCAGTACTTC CASSTGSRETQYF
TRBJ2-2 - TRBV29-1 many TGCAGCGTAGGGCGGCAGTCGAACACCGGGGAGCTGTTTTTT CSVGRQSNTGELFF
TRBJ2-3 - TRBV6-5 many TGTGCCAGCAGTTACGGCGGCGGGATCACAGATACGCAGTATTTT CASSYGGGITDTQYF
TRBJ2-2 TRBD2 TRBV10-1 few TGCGCCAGCAGTCCCGGACTAGCGGGAGCGGAGCTGTTTTTT CASSPGLAGAELFF
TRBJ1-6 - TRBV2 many TGTGCCAGCAGTGCCGACAGAAATAATTCACCCCTCCACTTT CASSADRNNSPLHF
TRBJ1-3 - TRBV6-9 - TGTGCCAGCAGTTTGGCGGACAGACCTGGAAACACCATATATTTT CASSLADRPGNTIYF
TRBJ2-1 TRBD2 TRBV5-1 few TGCGCCAGCAGCTTGGGGTCTAGCGGGAGGGGTGGCGATGAGCAGTTCTTC CASSLGSSGRGGDEQFF
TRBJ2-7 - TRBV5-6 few TGTGCCAGCAGCTTTCCCGGGGGCCCCTACGAGCAGTACTTC CASSFPGGPYEQYF
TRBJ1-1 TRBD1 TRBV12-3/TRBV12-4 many TGTGCCAGCAGACTAGGACAGGGAACTGAAGCTTTCTTT CASRLGQGTEAFF
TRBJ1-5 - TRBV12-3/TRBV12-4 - TGTGCCAGCAGTTTAGCACAGGGCAGTGGACAGCCCCAGCATTTT CASSLAQGSGQPQHF
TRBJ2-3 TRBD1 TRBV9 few TGTGCCAGCAGCGTAGATGGGACAGGGGAAGATACGCAGTATTTT CASSVDGTGEDTQYF
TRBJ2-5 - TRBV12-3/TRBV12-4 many TGTGCCAGCAGTTTTGCCCAGGGATGGAGAGAGACCCAGTACTTC CASSFAQGWRETQYF